This T cell receptor (beta chain) was identified during a study of blood T cell repertoires in COVID-19. Turning to the study itself: Both acute and convalescent COVID-19 samples were obtained from the United States, Italy and Spain. PBMCs, B-cell-depleted T cells, or T cells provided the cDNA or gDNA that made up the material.

CDR3 size: 14 residues. The germline V and J ends were trimmed by 5 bases and 0 bases, with 8 bases remaining between them. CDR1 and CDR2 (germline): LNHDA, SQIVND (reference sequence). As originally analysed: Estimates of nucleated cell counts were drawn from the amplification of reference gene primers. Only in-frame clones appear in the TCRdb table, and some are missing; sequencing was by immunoSEQ multiplex PCR. That table gives V, J and clone size, and the DNA gave D and trimming. Here the sample spans hundreds of thousands of clones, 84% being singletons. The sample consisted of peripheral blood. This clonotype was sampled from a human donor in a cohort sampled during active COVID-19. The genes are TRBV19 and TRBJ2-1; D is uncertain. The CDR3 spells CASSPASSYNEQFF. In nucleotides, the CDR3 is TGTGCCAGTAGTCCTGCCAGCTCCTACAATGAGCAGTTCTTC.